This T cell receptor (beta chain) derives from a study of cytotoxic CD8 clonotypes in ibrutinib-treated CLL. Investigators sought sequencing depths of between 1 in 200,000 and 1 in 1 million T cells. Sequenced by immunoSEQ multiplex PCR; TCRdb stores in-frame clones only, minus some. This table holds 270,000 or so clones, roughly four fifths found once. Germline V CDR1 and CDR2: SGHTA, FQGTGA. Between the trimmed V and J ends, which lost 3 bases and 1 base, there was a span of 1 base. The CDR3 is made up of 12 amino acids. This sample comprised PBMCs, obtained at disease progression, from a patient treated with ibrutinib. The receptor comes from a human donor with chronic lymphocytic leukemia. The chain is built from TRBV7-3 and TRBJ2-1, with D unclear. DNA of the CDR3: TGTGCCAGCAGCTTGTCCTACAATGAGCAGTTCTTC. Its protein product is CASSLSYNEQFF.